The clone carrying this TCR beta chain was seen ten or more times. The data belong to a study of low-dose radiotherapy and immunotherapy resistance in tumors. Study context: A total of 13 Gy over 26 weeks was given to Cohort 2 as 1 Gy per fraction every two weeks. Ipilimumab 1 mg/kg every six weeks, together with nivolumab 240 mg every two weeks, was given intravenously to patients. The drug cyclophosphamide was given into a vein at 200 mg/m2 every two weeks, one day before radiation and immunotherapy.

Alpha and beta chains were covered, as first-strand cDNA relied on TRAV- and TRBV-specific primers. The authors amplified TCRs for about 20 PCR cycles with a constant-region primer and a V-primer adapter. In vitro transcription was used to amplify the isolated mRNA. MiXCR, run by TCRdb on the reads, gives a single entry per CDR3 protein. Of tens of thousands of distinct CDR3 sequences listed, around 17% are singletons. Sample time point: before trial treatment. Here the sequenced sample was PBMCs, taken before treatment. The clonotype comes from a male donor with prostate cancer.

The CDR3 here is CASSFPAESQPQHF. For the CDR3, the DNA is TGTGCCAGCAGCTTCCCCGCAGAGAGCCAGCCCCAGCATTTT. The V call is TRBV7-9, the J call TRBJ1-5; no definite D call. V was pared by 3 bases and J by 7 bases, with 13 bases between. The CDR3 extends over 14 amino acids. In germline, CDR1 is SEHNR, CDR2 FQNEAQ (reference sequence).